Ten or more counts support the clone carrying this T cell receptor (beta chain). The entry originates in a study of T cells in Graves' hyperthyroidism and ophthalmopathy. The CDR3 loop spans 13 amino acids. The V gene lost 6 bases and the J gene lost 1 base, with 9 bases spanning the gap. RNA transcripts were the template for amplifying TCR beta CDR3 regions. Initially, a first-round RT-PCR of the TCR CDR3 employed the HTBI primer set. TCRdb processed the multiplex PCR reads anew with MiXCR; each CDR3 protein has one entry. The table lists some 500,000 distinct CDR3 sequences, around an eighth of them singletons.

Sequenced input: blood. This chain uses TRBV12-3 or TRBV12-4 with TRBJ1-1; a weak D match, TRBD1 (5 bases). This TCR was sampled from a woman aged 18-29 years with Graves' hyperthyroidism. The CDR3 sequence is CASREQENTEAFF. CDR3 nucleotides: TGTGCCAGCAGGGAACAGGAGAACACTGAAGCTTTCTTT.